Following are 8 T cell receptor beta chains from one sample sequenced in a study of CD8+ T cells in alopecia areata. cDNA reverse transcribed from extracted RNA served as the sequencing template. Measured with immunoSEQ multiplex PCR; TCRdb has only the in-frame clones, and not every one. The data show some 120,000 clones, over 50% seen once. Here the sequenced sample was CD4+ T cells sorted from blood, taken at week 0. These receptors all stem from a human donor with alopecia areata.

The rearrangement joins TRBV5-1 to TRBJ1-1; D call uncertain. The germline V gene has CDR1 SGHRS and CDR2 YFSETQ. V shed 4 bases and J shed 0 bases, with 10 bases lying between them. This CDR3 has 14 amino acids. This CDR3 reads CASSAARMNTEAFF. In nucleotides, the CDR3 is TGCGCCAGCAGCGCAGCACGGATGAACACTGAAGCTTTCTTT.

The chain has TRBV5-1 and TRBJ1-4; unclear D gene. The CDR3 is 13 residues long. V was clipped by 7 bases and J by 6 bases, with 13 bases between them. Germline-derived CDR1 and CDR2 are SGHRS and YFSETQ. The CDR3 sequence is CASRKTEDEKLFF. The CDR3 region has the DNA TGCGCCAGCCGCAAAACAGAGGATGAAAAACTGTTTTTT.

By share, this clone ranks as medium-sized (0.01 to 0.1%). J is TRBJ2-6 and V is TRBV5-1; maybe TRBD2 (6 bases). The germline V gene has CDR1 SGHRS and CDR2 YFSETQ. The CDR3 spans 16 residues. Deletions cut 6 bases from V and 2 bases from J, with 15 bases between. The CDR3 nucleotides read TGCGCCAGCACCACTGACCTAGCGACTGGGGCCAACGTCCTGACTTTC. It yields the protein CASTTDLATGANVLTF. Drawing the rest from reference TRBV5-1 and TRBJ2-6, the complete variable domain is KAGVTQTPRYLIKTRGQQVTLSCSPISGHRSVSWYQQTPGQGLQFLFEYFSETQRNKGNFPGRFSGRQFSNSRSEMNVSTLELGDSALYLCASTTDLATGANVLTFGAGSRLTVL.

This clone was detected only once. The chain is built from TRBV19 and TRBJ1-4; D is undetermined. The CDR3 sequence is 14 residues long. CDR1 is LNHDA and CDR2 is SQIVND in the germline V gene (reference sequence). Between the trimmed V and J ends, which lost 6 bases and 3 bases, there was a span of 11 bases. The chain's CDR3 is CASRFEGPNEKLFF. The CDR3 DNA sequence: TGTGCCAGTAGATTTGAAGGGCCTAATGAAAAACTGTTTTTT.

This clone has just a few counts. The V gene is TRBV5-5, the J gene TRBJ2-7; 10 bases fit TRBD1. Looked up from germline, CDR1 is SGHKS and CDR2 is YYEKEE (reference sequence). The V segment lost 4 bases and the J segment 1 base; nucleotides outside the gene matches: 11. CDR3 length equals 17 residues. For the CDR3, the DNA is TGTGCCAGCAGCGCCCGGGACAGGGGCGCGGGATCCTACGAGCAGTACTTC. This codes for CASSARDRGAGSYEQYF.

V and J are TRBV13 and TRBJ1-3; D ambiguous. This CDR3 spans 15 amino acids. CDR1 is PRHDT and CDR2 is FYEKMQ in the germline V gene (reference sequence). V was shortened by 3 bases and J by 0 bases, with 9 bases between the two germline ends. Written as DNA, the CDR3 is TGTGCCAGCAGCTTCGGACTGAGCTCTGGAAACACCATATATTTT. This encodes CASSFGLSSGNTIYF. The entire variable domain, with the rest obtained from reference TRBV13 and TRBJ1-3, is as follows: AAGVIQSPRHLIKEKRETATLKCYPIPRHDTVYWYQQGPGQDPQFLISFYEKMQSDKGSIPDRFSAQQFSDYHSELNMSSLELGDSALYFCASSFGLSSGNTIYFGEGSWLTVV.

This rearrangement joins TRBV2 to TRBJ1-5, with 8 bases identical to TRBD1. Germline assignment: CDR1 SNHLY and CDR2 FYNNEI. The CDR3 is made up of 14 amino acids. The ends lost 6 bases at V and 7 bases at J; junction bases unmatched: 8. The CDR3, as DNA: TGTGCCAGCAGCGACAGGGGCCAGGAGCAGCCCCAGCATTTT. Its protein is CASSDRGQEQPQHF.

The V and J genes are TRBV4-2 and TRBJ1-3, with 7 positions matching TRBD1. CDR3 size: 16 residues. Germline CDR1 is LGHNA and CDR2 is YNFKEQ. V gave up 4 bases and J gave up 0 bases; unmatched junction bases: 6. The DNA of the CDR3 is TGTGCCAGCAGCCCGGGACAGCAGAGCTCTGGAAACACCATATATTTT. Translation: CASSPGQQSSGNTIYF.